Reported below is one T cell receptor beta chain. Its antigen remains undetermined. No base quality information exists; no much larger clone differs at one position. The V end gives up 4 bases and the J end 1 base, leaving 2 bases in the junction not matched to a gene. In the germline V gene (reference sequence), CDR1 corresponds to LGHDT and CDR2 to YNNKEL. The CDR3 sequence holds 14 residues, the cysteine and phenylalanine included. Solely the CDR3 DNA is kept, with 42 bases framed from the first base. These data originate in a study of T cells in tumors after PD-1 blockade (dated by TCRdb to the late 2010s). Regarding the complete study: Patients with prior checkpoint blockade, systemic immunosuppressant use, or recent radiotherapy or other anti-cancer therapy within 4 weeks were excluded. Patients received pembrolizumab 200 mg every 3 weeks or cemiplimab 350 mg every 2 weeks. Ongoing daily vismodegib 150 mg was also given to a subset of patients during anti-PD-1 treatment. Using site-matched tumors from BCC or SCC patients sampled before and after anti-PD-1 therapy, the study carried out paired single-cell RNA and TCR sequencing. RECIST version 1.1 was used to assess clinical response. On average, tumor samples had 25,000 to 30,000 TCR templates (range about 550-100,000) and thousands of unique clonotypes, around 20-fold deeper than single-cell TCR sequencing.

The immunoSEQ platform was used for deep TCRbeta sequencing. Concerning the study's data processing: Only productive rearrangements were exported from the immunoSEQ Analyzer for further analysis. Clones with significant expansion or contraction between timepoints were called with a two-sided binomial test at Bonferroni-corrected P below 0.01. Bulk TCRbeta clonotypes were assigned T cell phenotypes by matching to single-cell RNA+TCR-seq clones sharing the same TCRbeta sequence. Tumor enrichment of a clone was calculated by dividing the clone's tumor frequency by the clone's PBMC frequency, both taken from bulk TCR sequencing. GLIPH was used to group TCRs into specificity groups, clusters of distinct TCRs likely recognizing common antigens via shared CDR3 motifs. Sourced from immuneACCESS, this table was stored by TCRdb with only in-frame sequences that have V and J called. A share of the clones is absent; for the studies checked, an unresolved V gene accounts for under half, and the remainder has no known explanation. V and J calls and clone size are given by that table; D and trimming were obtained from the DNA. Here the sample has 8,500 or so clones; 62% occur a single time. The leading ten clones occupy about 12% of the sample.

The time point label of this sample denotes: second of two post-therapy site-matched biopsies roughly 8 weeks apart. Before and after PD-1 blockade, tumor biopsies came from the same primary tumor, making the samples site-matched. Genomic DNA extracted from tumor biopsies or peripheral blood was used for bulk TCRbeta sequencing, with input ranging from 616 ng to 6,004 ng. Leftover biopsy material went through bulk TCRbeta sequencing, with the goal of boosting sensitivity for rare clonotypes relative to single-cell TCR sequencing. Histologically proven advanced or metastatic basal or squamous cell carcinoma was present in all patients, all of whom were poor candidates for surgical resection. Of the approximately ten patients in the basal cell carcinoma cohort, several underwent bulk tumor TCR sequencing. Fresh biopsies came from the site of the primary tumor, and part of the tissue was kept in RNAlater for exome and bulk TCR sequencing.

Study-wide conclusions, independent of this receptor: Exhausted CD8+ clones expanded after therapy were mostly novel clonotypes undetected pre-treatment, suggesting clonal replacement rather than reinvigoration of pre-existing clones. Clonal replacement was observed only between pre- and post-treatment samples and not between two pre-treatment samples, a pattern that was regarded as arguing against biopsy timing or location artifacts. Where the novel T cell clones came from was not identified, and possible sources could include lymphoid organs or rare unexpanded clones inside the tumor or in the tumor periphery. About 40% of TCR clonotypes from the tumor were detected in blood, and certain novel exhausted tumor clones were present in blood collected before treatment, which suggests recruitment from the periphery.

The chain is assembled from TRBV3-1 (or the pseudogene TRBV3-2) and TRBJ2-7, with TRBD2 matching 9 junction bases. Sequences were derived from tumor tissue, sampled after anti-PD-1 treatment. The source is a human donor with basal cell carcinoma. The nucleotide sequence reads TGTGCCAGCAGCCGGACTAGCGTTTCCTACGAGCAGTACTTC. It codes for CASSRTSVSYEQYF.